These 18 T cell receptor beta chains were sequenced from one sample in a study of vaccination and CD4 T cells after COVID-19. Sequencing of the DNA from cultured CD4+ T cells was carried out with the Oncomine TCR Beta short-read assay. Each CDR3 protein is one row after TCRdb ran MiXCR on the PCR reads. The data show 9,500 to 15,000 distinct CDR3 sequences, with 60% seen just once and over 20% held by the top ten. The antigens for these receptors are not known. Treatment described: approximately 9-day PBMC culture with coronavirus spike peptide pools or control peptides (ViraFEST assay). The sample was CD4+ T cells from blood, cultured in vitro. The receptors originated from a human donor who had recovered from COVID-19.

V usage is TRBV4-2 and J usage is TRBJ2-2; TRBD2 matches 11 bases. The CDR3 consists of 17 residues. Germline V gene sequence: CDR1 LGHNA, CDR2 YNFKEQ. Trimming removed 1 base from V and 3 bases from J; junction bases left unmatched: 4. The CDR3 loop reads CASSQVAGGSYTGELFF. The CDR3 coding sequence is TGTGCCAGCAGCCAAGTAGCGGGAGGGTCGTACACCGGGGAGCTGTTTTTT.

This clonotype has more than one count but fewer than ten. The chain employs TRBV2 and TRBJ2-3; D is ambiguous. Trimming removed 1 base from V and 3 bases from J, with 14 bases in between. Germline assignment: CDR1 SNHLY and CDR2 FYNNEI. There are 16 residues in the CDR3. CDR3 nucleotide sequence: TGTGCCAGCAGTGAAGAATCTAGGGCCTCTACAGATACGCAGTATTTT. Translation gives CASSEESRASTDTQYF.

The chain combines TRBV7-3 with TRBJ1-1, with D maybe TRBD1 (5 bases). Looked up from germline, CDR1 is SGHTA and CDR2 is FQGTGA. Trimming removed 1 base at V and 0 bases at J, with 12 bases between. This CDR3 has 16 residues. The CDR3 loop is CASSLNAPTVNTEAFF. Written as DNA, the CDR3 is TGTGCCAGCAGCTTAAACGCCCCGACAGTGAACACTGAAGCTTTCTTT.

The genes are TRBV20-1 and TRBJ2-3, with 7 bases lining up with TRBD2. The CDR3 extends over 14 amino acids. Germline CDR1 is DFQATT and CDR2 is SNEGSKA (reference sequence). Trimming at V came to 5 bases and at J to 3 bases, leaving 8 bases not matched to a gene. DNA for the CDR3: TGCAGTGCTCAGTTTAGCGGGTCGACAGATACGCAGTATTTT. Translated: CSAQFSGSTDTQYF.

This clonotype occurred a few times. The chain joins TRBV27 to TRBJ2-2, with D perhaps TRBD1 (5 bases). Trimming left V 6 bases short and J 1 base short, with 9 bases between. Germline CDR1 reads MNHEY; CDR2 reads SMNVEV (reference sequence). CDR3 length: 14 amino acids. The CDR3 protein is CASRGLGNTGELFF. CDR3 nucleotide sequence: TGTGCCAGCAGGGGGCTGGGGAACACCGGGGAGCTGTTTTTT.

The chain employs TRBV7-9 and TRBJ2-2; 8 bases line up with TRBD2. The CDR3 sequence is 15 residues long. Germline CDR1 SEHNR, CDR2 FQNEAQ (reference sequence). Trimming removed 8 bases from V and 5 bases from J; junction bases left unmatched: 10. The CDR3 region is CASDGVGGGTGELFF. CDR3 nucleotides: TGTGCCAGCGATGGAGTCGGGGGGGGTACCGGGGAGCTGTTTTTT.

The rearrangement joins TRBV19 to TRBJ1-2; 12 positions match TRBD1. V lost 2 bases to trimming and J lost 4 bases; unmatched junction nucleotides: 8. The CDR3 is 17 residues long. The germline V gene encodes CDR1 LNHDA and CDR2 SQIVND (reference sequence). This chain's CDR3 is CASSIPMGQGAGYGYTF. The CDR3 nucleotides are TGTGCCAGTAGTATACCCATGGGACAGGGGGCAGGCTATGGCTACACCTTC.

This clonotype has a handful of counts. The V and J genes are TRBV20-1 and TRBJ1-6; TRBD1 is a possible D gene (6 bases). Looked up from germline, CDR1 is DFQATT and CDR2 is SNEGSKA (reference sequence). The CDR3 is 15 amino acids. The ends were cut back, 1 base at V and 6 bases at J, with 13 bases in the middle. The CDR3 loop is CSARGGAGANSPLHF. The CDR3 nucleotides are TGCAGTGCTAGAGGGGGGGCGGGGGCTAATTCACCCCTCCACTTT.

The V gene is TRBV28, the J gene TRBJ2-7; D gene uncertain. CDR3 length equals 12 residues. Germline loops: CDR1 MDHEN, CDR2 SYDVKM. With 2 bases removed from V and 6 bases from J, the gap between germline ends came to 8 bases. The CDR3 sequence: CASSLPKGEQYF. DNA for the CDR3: TGTGCCAGCAGTTTACCGAAGGGCGAGCAGTACTTC.

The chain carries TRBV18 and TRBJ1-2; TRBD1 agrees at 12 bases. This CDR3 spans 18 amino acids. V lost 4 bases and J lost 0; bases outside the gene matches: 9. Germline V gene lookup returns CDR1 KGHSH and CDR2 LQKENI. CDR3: CASSHTSGQGAANYGYTF. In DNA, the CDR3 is TGTGCCAGCTCACATACCTCGGGACAGGGGGCGGCTAACTATGGCTACACCTTC.

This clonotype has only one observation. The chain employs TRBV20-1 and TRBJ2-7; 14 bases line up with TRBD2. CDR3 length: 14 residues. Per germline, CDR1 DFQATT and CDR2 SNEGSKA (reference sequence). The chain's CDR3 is CSVAGTSGSYEQYF. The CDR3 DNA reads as TGCAGCGTCGCCGGGACTAGCGGGAGTTACGAGCAGTACTTC.

The CDR3: CASSRQGALYGYTF. Here the CDR3 DNA reads TGTGCCAGCAGTAGACAGGGGGCCCTCTATGGCTACACCTTC. The V gene is TRBV2, the J gene TRBJ1-2; 10 bases line up with TRBD1. Germline lookup yields CDR1 SNHLY and CDR2 FYNNEI. The CDR3 sequence is 14 residues long. J was trimmed by 4 bases and V by 5 bases; bases with no gene match: 4.

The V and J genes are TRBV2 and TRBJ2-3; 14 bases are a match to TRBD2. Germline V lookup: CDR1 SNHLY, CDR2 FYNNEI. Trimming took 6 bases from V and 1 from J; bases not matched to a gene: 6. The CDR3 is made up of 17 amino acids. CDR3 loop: CASRGGTSGSGTDTQYF. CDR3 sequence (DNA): TGTGCCAGCAGGGGGGGGACTAGCGGGAGCGGCACAGATACGCAGTATTTT.

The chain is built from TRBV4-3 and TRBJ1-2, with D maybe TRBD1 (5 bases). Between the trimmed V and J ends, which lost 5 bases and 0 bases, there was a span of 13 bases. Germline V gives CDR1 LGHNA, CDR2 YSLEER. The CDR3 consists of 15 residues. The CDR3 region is CASSAQVISNYGYTF. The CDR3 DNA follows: TGCGCCAGCAGCGCACAGGTCATTTCTAACTATGGCTACACCTTC.

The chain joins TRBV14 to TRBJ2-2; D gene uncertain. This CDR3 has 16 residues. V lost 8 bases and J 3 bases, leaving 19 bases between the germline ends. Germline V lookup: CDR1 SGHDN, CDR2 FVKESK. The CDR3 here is CASGGRAGDYTGELFF. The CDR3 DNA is TGTGCCAGCGGTGGGCGTGCAGGCGACTACACCGGGGAGCTGTTTTTT.

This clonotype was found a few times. The CDR3 region is CASSPNREMESYGYTF. Written as DNA, the CDR3 is TGTGCCAGCAGTCCGAACCGGGAAATGGAGAGCTATGGCTACACCTTC. The chain carries TRBV27 and TRBJ1-2; D ambiguous. CDR3 length: 16 amino acids. V gave up 5 bases and J gave up 4 bases, with 20 bases separating them. Germline loops: CDR1 MNHEY, CDR2 SMNVEV (reference sequence).

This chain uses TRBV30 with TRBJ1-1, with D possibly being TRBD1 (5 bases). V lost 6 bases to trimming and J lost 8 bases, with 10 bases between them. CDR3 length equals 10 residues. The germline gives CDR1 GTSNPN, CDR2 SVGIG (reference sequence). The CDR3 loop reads CACHNREAFF. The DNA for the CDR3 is TGTGCCTGTCATAACAGGGAAGCTTTCTTT.

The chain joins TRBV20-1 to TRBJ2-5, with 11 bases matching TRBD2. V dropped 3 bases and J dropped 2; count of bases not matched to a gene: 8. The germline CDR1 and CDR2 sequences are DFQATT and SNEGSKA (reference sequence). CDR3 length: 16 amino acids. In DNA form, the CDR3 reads TGCAGTGCTAGGCTAGCGGGAGGCATCTCGCAAGAGACCCAGTACTTC. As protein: CSARLAGGISQETQYF.